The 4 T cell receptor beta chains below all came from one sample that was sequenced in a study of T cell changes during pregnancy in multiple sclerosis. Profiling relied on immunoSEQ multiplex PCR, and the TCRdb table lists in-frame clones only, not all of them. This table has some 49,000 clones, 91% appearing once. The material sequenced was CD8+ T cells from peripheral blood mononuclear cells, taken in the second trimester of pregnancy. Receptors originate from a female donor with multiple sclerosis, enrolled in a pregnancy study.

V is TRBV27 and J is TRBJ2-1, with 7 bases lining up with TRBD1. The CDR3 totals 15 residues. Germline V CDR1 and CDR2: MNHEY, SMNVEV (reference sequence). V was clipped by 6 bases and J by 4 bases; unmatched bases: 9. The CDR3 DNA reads TGTGCCAGCAGGGCCTCGCCGGGACAGTACAATGAGCAGTTCTTC. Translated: CASRASPGQYNEQFF.

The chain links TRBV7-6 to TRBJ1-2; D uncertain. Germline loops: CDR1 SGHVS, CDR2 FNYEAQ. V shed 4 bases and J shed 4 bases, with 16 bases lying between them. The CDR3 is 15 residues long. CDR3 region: CASSSPDQASYGYTF. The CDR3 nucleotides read TGTGCCAGCAGCTCGCCGGATCAGGCAAGCTATGGCTACACCTTC.

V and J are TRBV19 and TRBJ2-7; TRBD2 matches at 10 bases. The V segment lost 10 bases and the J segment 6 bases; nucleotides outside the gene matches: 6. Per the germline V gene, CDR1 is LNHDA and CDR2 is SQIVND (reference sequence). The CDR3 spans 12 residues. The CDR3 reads CATRTSGPEQYF. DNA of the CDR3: TGTGCCACCCGGACTAGCGGTCCCGAGCAGTACTTC.

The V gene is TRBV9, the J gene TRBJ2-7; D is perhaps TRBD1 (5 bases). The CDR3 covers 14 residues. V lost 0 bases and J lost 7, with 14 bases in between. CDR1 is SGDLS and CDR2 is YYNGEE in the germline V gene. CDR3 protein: CASSVGPGPAEQYF. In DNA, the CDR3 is TGTGCCAGCAGCGTAGGCCCAGGGCCCGCGGAGCAGTACTTC.